This T cell receptor (beta chain) was sequenced in a study of cytomegalovirus exposure and HLA in healthy donors. With 60 Vbeta and 13 Jbeta primers, the PCR was carried out. The data were produced by immunoSEQ multiplex PCR, yet TCRdb's version contains in-frame clones alone and is incomplete. The sample consists of 65,000 to 90,000 clones, 60% to 80% of them appearing once. CDR3 length: 12 amino acids. Losses at the gene ends were 4 bases for V and 9 bases for J; bases not matched to a gene: 6. Germline CDR1 is SEHNR and CDR2 is FQNEAQ (reference sequence). The genes are TRBV7-9 and TRBJ2-7; 7 bases match TRBD2. Sequencing input: PBMCs. This receptor was identified in a woman between 40 and 50 years old in good health and CMV-seropositive. The CDR3 loop reads CASSSAGVGQYF. For the CDR3, the DNA is TGTGCCAGCAGCTCCGCGGGGGTAGGGCAGTACTTC. Full variable domain (remainder filled in from reference TRBV7-9 and TRBJ2-7): DTGVSQNPRHKITKRGQNVTFRCDPISEHNRLYWYRQTLGQGPEFLTYFQNEAQLEKSRLLSDRFSAERPKGSFSTLEIQRTEQGDSAMYLCASSSAGVGQYFGPGTRLTVT.